Each of the 30 T cell receptor beta chains below was sequenced from the same sample in a study of regulatory T cells in long-lasting Graves disease. Arm-PCR of CDR3 regions and iRepertoire HTBI primers were used to build TCR beta libraries. MiXCR, applied by TCRdb to the multiplex PCR reads, yields one record per CDR3 protein. The repertoire includes 320,000 or so distinct CDR3 sequences, approximately 20% of them detected once, and about 39% sits in the top ten. This sample's time point: newly diagnosed GD, antithyroid drugs for less than 3 months. PBMC-derived RNA was used for the TCR library. Sequencing used peripheral blood mononuclear cells (PBMCs), obtained at new diagnosis, from a patient treated with antithyroid drugs. These receptors were obtained from a female donor with Graves disease.

This chain joins TRBV12-3 or TRBV12-4 and TRBJ1-5, with 7 bases that match TRBD1. CDR3 length equals 14 residues. V lost 3 bases and J lost 9; bases outside the gene matches: 8. The CDR3, as DNA: TGTGCCAGCAGTTTGTACGGACAGGCCGGGCCCCAGCATTTT. The encoded protein is CASSLYGQAGPQHF.

This clonotype was picked up one time. This may arise from a read error, as a much more abundant clone is one base away. The chain is built from TRBV20-1 and TRBJ2-2; no firm D call. The CDR3 covers 16 residues. The ends were cut back, 0 bases at V and 1 base at J, with 12 bases in the middle. Germline V gives CDR1 DFQATT, CDR2 SNEGSKA (reference sequence). CDR3 protein: CSARDRWHGNTGELFF. The CDR3, as DNA: TGCAGTGCTAGAGATCGCTGGCATGGGAACACCGGGGAGCTGTTTTTT.

The V call is TRBV18, the J call TRBJ1-1; TRBD1 matches 7 bases. The CDR3 has 17 amino acids. V shed 0 bases, J shed 4 bases, and the junction held 11 bases outside the gene matches. Germline CDR1 reads KGHSH; CDR2 reads LQKENI. CDR3 coding DNA: TGTGCCAGCTCACCACCTTCAACCCGGCAGGGGGGCACTGAAGCTTTCTTT. It codes for CASSPPSTRQGGTEAFF.

A few counts support this clonotype. The gene calls are TRBV29-1 and TRBJ2-6; no clear D. This CDR3 is 15 amino acids long. Germline values: CDR1 SQVTM, CDR2 ANQGSEA. V was pared by 6 bases and J by 0 bases, with 12 bases between. The CDR3 sequence is CSVATPTSGANVLTF. The CDR3 DNA reads TGCAGCGTCGCCACACCGACCTCTGGGGCCAACGTCCTGACTTTC.

The chain carries TRBV7-9 and TRBJ2-5; 7 positions agree with TRBD1. The CDR3 is 14 residues long. CDR1 is SEHNR, CDR2 FQNEAQ, per germline (reference sequence). Trimming removed 5 bases from V and 5 bases from J; junction bases left unmatched: 8. CDR3 protein: CASSPPTGLETQYF. Here the CDR3 DNA reads TGTGCCAGCAGCCCACCGACAGGGTTGGAGACCCAGTACTTC.

Ten or more counts support this clonotype. This chain links TRBV28 with TRBJ1-2, with 7 nucleotides matching TRBD1. Germline CDR1 MDHEN, CDR2 SYDVKM. The trim removed 4 bases at V and 3 bases at J, leaving 8 bases unmatched. This CDR3 is 15 amino acids long. The CDR3 sequence: CASSSHRGGDYGYTF. In nucleotides, the CDR3 is TGTGCCAGCAGTTCACACAGGGGAGGGGACTATGGCTACACCTTC.

This clonotype has a single count. The CDR3 is CASSLPRGASRETQYF. CDR3 sequence (DNA): TGTGCCAGCAGCCTTCCTAGGGGGGCCAGCAGGGAGACCCAGTACTTC. The chain couples TRBV3-1 to TRBJ2-5; perhaps D is TRBD1 or TRBD2 (6 bases each). Germline loops: CDR1 LGHDT, CDR2 YNNKEL (reference sequence). V lost 4 bases to trimming and J lost 5 bases, with 20 bases between them. CDR3 size: 16 residues.

This clonotype has only a few counts. The chain has TRBV28 and TRBJ1-6, with D possibly TRBD1 on 5 matching bases. The CDR3 consists of 14 residues. V was pared by 2 bases and J by 8 bases, with 10 bases between. CDR1 and CDR2 from the germline V gene are MDHEN and SYDVKM. The CDR3 nucleotides are TGTGCCAGCAGTTTAGGGGGAGGTTATTCACCCCTCCACTTT. Protein: CASSLGGGYSPLHF. The full variable domain, completed using reference TRBV28 and TRBJ1-6, is DVKVTQSSRYLVKRTGEKVFLECVQDMDHENMFWYRQDPGLGLRLIYFSYDVKMKEKGDIPEGYSVSREKKERFSLILESASTNQTSMYLCASSLGGGYSPLHFGNGTRLTVT.

In this sample, this clonotype turned up many times. This chain connects TRBV6-2 or TRBV6-3 to TRBJ2-7; no reliable D call. CDR1 and CDR2 from the germline V gene are MNHEY and SVGEGT. Trimming shortened V by 0 bases and J by 0 bases, and 9 bases separated the two germline ends. This CDR3 contains 15 residues. In DNA form, the CDR3 reads TGTGCCAGCAGTTACTCGAAAGAGCGCTCCTACGAGCAGTACTTC. Translating it yields CASSYSKERSYEQYF.

In this sample, this clonotype turned up many times. The chain is built from TRBV11-3 and TRBJ1-1; perhaps TRBD1 as D (5 bases). V lost 8 bases and J 2 bases, leaving 15 bases between the germline ends. The germline V gene encodes CDR1 SGHNT and CDR2 YENEEA. The CDR3 length is 14 residues. CDR3 sequence: CASGVGDPNTEAFF. The CDR3, as DNA: TGTGCCAGCGGGGTGGGGGACCCCAACACTGAAGCTTTCTTT.

This clonotype was seen repeatedly, ten times or more. The chain links TRBV12-3 or TRBV12-4 to TRBJ2-5; D gene unclear. Trimming shortened V by 3 bases and J by 0 bases, and 5 bases separated the two germline ends. There are 13 residues in the CDR3. The CDR3 is CASSFGYQETQYF. DNA for the CDR3: TGTGCCAGCAGTTTCGGCTACCAAGAGACCCAGTACTTC.

There are a few counts of this clonotype. The V call is TRBV27, the J call TRBJ2-7; 11 bases map to TRBD2. The germline V gene has CDR1 MNHEY and CDR2 SMNVEV (reference sequence). V lost 5 bases and J lost 4; bases outside the gene matches: 10. The CDR3 has 16 residues. The DNA for the CDR3 is TGTGCCAGCAGTCGGGGACTAGCGGAACTTTTTTACGAGCAGTACTTC. Translated, it gives CASSRGLAELFYEQYF.

Ten or more counts support this clonotype. V usage is TRBV5-6 and J usage is TRBJ1-6; 10 bases are shared with TRBD1. CDR3 size: 14 residues. The junction had 4 bases not matched to a gene; V was cut back by 3 bases and J by 10 bases. CDR1 is SGHDT, CDR2 YYEEEE, per germline. CDR3 sequence reads: CASSWDRGMSPLHF. CDR3 in DNA: TGTGCCAGCAGCTGGGACAGGGGTATGTCACCCCTCCACTTT.

For this clonotype: A much larger clone lies one base from this, so it may be a read error. The J gene is TRBJ2-2, the V gene TRBV19, with 8 nucleotides matching TRBD1. Germline V gene lookup returns CDR1 LNHDA and CDR2 SQIVND (reference sequence). The junction had 5 bases not matched to a gene; V was cut back by 4 bases and J by 7 bases. The CDR3 length is 14 residues. The CDR3 nucleotides are TGTGCCAGTAGTAAACTCACAGGGGGCGGGGAGCTGTTTTTT. It encodes CASSKLTGGGELFF.

The chain carries TRBV5-1 and TRBJ2-1; D is undetermined. Germline lookup yields CDR1 SGHRS and CDR2 YFSETQ. V was cut by 2 bases and J by 7 bases, with 10 bases left in between. The CDR3 has 13 amino acids. The DNA for the CDR3 is TGCGCCAGCAGCTTTCGACACGGAAATGAGCAGTTCTTC. As protein: CASSFRHGNEQFF.

The chain recombines TRBV5-1 with TRBJ2-3; a possible D gene is TRBD2 (5 bases). Between the trimmed V and J ends, which lost 0 bases and 0 bases, there was a span of 14 bases. The germline V gene has CDR1 SGHRS and CDR2 YFSETQ. This CDR3 has 17 residues. The CDR3 sequence is CASSLAQDYLSTDTQYF. The CDR3 coding sequence is TGCGCCAGCAGCTTGGCCCAAGACTACCTTAGCACAGATACGCAGTATTTT.

The chain links TRBV15 to TRBJ2-3; D remains ambiguous. The CDR3 has 14 residues. Trimming removed 1 base from V and 8 bases from J, with 13 bases in between. The V gene's germline CDR1 is LNHNV and CDR2 YYDKDF (reference sequence). The DNA for the CDR3 is TGTGCCACCAGCAGAGTTCGGACCGCTCCTACGCAGTATTTT. It codes for CATSRVRTAPTQYF. Complete variable domain (other parts from reference TRBV15 and TRBJ2-3): DAMVIQNPRYQVTQFGKPVTLSCSQTLNHNVMYWYQQKSSQAPKLLFHYYDKDFNNEADTPDNFQSRRPNTSFCFLDIRSPGLGDTAMYLCATSRVRTAPTQYFGPGTRLTVL.

The V and J genes are TRBV12-3 or TRBV12-4 and TRBJ1-1; 10 bases fit TRBD1. The CDR3 length is 13 residues. The trim removed 1 base at V and 10 bases at J, leaving 3 bases unmatched. The CDR3 DNA reads as TGTGCCAGCAGTTTAGGACAGGGGGCGCGAGCTTTCTTT. It translates to CASSLGQGARAFF.

This chain links TRBV19 with TRBJ1-5; 9 bases are a match to TRBD1. Germline CDR1 and CDR2: LNHDA and SQIVND (reference sequence). With V trimmed by 6 bases and J by 4 bases, 4 bases remained unmatched. This CDR3 contains 14 residues. The CDR3 is CASRGQGFNQPQHF. CDR3 bases: TGTGCCAGTAGGGGACAGGGTTTTAATCAGCCCCAGCATTTT.

This clonotype was counted many times. The chain links TRBV2 to TRBJ1-1; D might be TRBD1 (5 bases). Germline-derived CDR1 and CDR2 are SNHLY and FYNNEI. The germline V and J ends were trimmed by 3 bases and 1 base, with 9 bases remaining between them. This CDR3 has 14 residues. CDR3 residues: CASSDGGRNTEAFF. CDR3 nucleotides: TGTGCCAGCAGTGATGGGGGGAGGAACACTGAAGCTTTCTTT.

This clonotype appeared many times. CDR3 sequence (DNA): TGTGCCAGCCTGGGGACTAGCAGATCCGAGCAGTACTTC. Its protein product is CASLGTSRSEQYF. The chain is built from TRBV2 and TRBJ2-7; 9 nucleotides match TRBD2. V was pared by 8 bases and J by 6 bases, with 8 bases of the junction left unmatched. Germline CDR1 reads SNHLY; CDR2 reads FYNNEI. This CDR3 spans 13 amino acids.

The chain joins TRBV20-1 to TRBJ2-7, with 8 positions matching TRBD1. Germline V gives CDR1 DFQATT, CDR2 SNEGSKA (reference sequence). CDR3 length: 12 residues. J gave up 3 bases and V 6 bases, and 4 bases lay outside the gene matches. The CDR3 coding sequence is TGCAGTGCCAGGACAGGGAACTACGAGCAGTACTTC. The encoded protein is CSARTGNYEQYF.

In this sample, this clonotype turned up a few times. This rearrangement joins TRBV10-3 to TRBJ2-3; possibly TRBD2 for D (5 bases). V lost 7 bases and J 5 bases, leaving 13 bases between the germline ends. Germline assignment: CDR1 ENHRY and CDR2 SYGVKD. The CDR3 length is 13 residues. CDR3 in amino acids: CAITREWEDTQYF. In nucleotides, the CDR3 is TGTGCCATCACCCGGGAATGGGAAGATACGCAGTATTTT.

This clonotype was counted between two and nine times. A much larger clonotype is one base distant, so this may be a read error. This CDR3 is missing its conserved last phenylalanine or tryptophan, likely due to a read error. The rearrangement joins TRBV25-1 to TRBJ1-2; 10 bases line up with TRBD1. The CDR3 consists of 13 residues. With V trimmed by 9 bases and J by 7 bases, 8 bases remained unmatched. Germline CDR1 reads MGHDK; CDR2 reads SYGVNS. CDR3 residues: CASGDRGDVGYTL. CDR3 DNA: TGTGCCAGTGGGGACAGGGGAGATGTTGGCTACACCCTC.

A remark on this clonotype: Since no conserved phenylalanine or tryptophan closes the CDR3, a read error is the likely cause. V gene TRBV6-5 combines with J gene TRBJ1-2; a possible D gene is TRBD1 (5 bases). The CDR3 loop spans 16 amino acids. With 2 bases removed from V and 4 bases from J, the gap between germline ends came to 17 bases. Germline-derived CDR1 and CDR2 are MNHEY and SVGAGI. The CDR3 nucleotides read TGTGCCAGCAGTTACGGCTTGAGGGGTTTAGCCTATGGCTACACCCTC. Its translation is CASSYGLRGLAYGYTL.

There are many counts of this clonotype. CDR3 sequence: CASSPSVGNQPQHF. The CDR3 DNA follows: TGTGCCAGCAGTCCTAGTGTCGGCAATCAGCCCCAGCATTTT. The chain joins TRBV6-1 to TRBJ1-5; unclear D gene. Deletions cut 5 bases from V and 2 bases from J, with 10 bases between. This CDR3 is 14 amino acids long. Germline V gives CDR1 MNHNS, CDR2 SASEGT.

Regarding this clonotype: This likely traces to a read error, being one base from a far larger clone. V usage is TRBV7-9 and J usage is TRBJ2-5, with 9 bases matching TRBD1. Unmatched junction bases numbered 9, after V lost 8 bases and J lost 2 bases. The CDR3 consists of 15 residues. Germline V lookup: CDR1 SEHNR, CDR2 FQNEAQ (reference sequence). In nucleotides, the CDR3 is TGTGCCAGCGAGTGGACAGGGGACCTACAAGAGACCCAGTACTTC. Translated, it gives CASEWTGDLQETQYF.

This clonotype was recorded many times. This chain connects TRBV9 to TRBJ2-3; 8 positions agree with TRBD2. Germline V lookup: CDR1 SGDLS, CDR2 YYNGEE. The ends lost 0 bases at V and 1 base at J; junction bases unmatched: 4. There are 16 residues in the CDR3. The CDR3 reads CASSVEPSGRTDTQYF. CDR3 coding DNA: TGTGCCAGCAGCGTAGAGCCTAGCGGGCGCACAGATACGCAGTATTTT.

In nucleotides, the CDR3 is TGTGCCGGCCGCGCGCAGGGGAAGAACACTGAAGCTTTCTTT. This sequence encodes CAGRAQGKNTEAFF. This chain uses TRBV12-3 or TRBV12-4 with TRBJ1-1; D possibly corresponds to TRBD1 (6 bases). This CDR3 is built from 14 residues. With 11 bases removed from V and 1 base from J, the gap between germline ends came to 17 bases.

This clonotype was counted many times. The chain combines TRBV28 with TRBJ1-1; D is unclear. CDR3 length: 13 residues. Germline loops: CDR1 MDHEN, CDR2 SYDVKM. V dropped 6 bases and J dropped 0 bases, with 8 bases sitting between them. CDR3 nucleotides: TGTGCCAGCAGCACTATTATGAACACTGAAGCTTTCTTT. Encoded protein: CASSTIMNTEAFF. Complete variable domain (other parts from reference TRBV28 and TRBJ1-1): DVKVTQSSRYLVKRTGEKVFLECVQDMDHENMFWYRQDPGLGLRLIYFSYDVKMKEKGDIPEGYSVSREKKERFSLILESASTNQTSMYLCASSTIMNTEAFFGQGTRLTVV.